What follows are 31 T cell receptor beta chains derived from one specimen sequenced in a study of metastatic and nonmetastatic thyroid tumors. TCRdb re-called the PCR reads with MiXCR. The sample shows around 30,000 clones, 15% of them seen only once. Each patient came to thyroid surgery without any prior treatment (of any kind). Specimen: blood. Receptors originate from a male donor with papillary thyroid cancer or a benign thyroid nodule (not recorded which). Some clones in this sample may be carry-over from other donors' samples.

This clone was seen at least ten times. The chain uses TRBV28 and TRBJ2-7; 9 bases fit TRBD1. CDR1 is MDHEN, CDR2 SYDVKM, per germline. After removal of 4 bases from V and 5 bases from J, the junction contained 9 bases not matched to a gene. The CDR3 runs 15 residues. This CDR3 is CASSSAGQGNHEQYF. The CDR3 nucleotides read TGTGCCAGCAGTTCGGCGGGACAGGGTAACCACGAGCAGTACTTC. The complete variable domain, with remaining parts taken from reference TRBV28 and TRBJ2-7, reads DVKVTQSSRYLVKRTGEKVFLECVQDMDHENMFWYRQDPGLGLRLIYFSYDVKMKEKGDIPEGYSVSREKKERFSLILESASTNQTSMYLCASSSAGQGNHEQYFGPGTRLTVT.

This clone was found many times. The chain uses TRBV4-1 and TRBJ1-6; D gene unclear. The V gene lost 2 bases and the J gene lost 7 bases, with 15 bases spanning the gap. This CDR3 comprises 16 residues. Germline V gene sequence: CDR1 MGHRA, CDR2 YSYEKL. The CDR3 loop is CASSQQEIVGNSPLHF. CDR3 DNA: TGCGCCAGCAGCCAACAGGAAATAGTTGGAAATTCACCCCTCCACTTT.

This clone was counted only a few times. At one boundary the junction diverges from the germline segment, which might be a read error. The rearrangement uses TRBV20-1 and TRBJ1-5; a possible D gene is TRBD1 (5 bases). Germline CDR1 DFQATT, CDR2 SNEGSKA (reference sequence). The CDR3 covers 13 residues. The CDR3 coding sequence is TGCAGTGCTAAAAAGGGGAGCAATAAGCCCCAGCATTTT. It translates to CSAKKGSNKPQHF.

The sample holds many counts of this clone. The chain employs TRBV12-3 or TRBV12-4 and TRBJ1-2; possible D gene TRBD1, 5 bases. The CDR3 consists of 12 residues. The V gene lost 6 bases and the J gene lost 3 bases, with 8 bases spanning the gap. CDR3 in DNA: TGTGCCAGCAGCGACAGCTACTATGGCTACACCTTC. The encoded protein is CASSDSYYGYTF.

The sample holds a few counts of this clone. The CDR3 reads CASRPSGISYEQYF. CDR3 nucleotides: TGTGCCAGCAGGCCCTCGGGGATATCCTACGAGCAGTACTTC. The rearrangement joins TRBV28 to TRBJ2-7; a possible D gene is TRBD2 (5 bases). The CDR3 length is 14 residues. The V gene lost 6 bases and the J gene lost 1 base, with 13 bases spanning the gap. CDR1 is MDHEN, CDR2 SYDVKM, per germline.

This clone was counted ten times or more. CDR3: CASSLVRVSYNEQFF. The CDR3 bases are TGCGCCAGCAGCTTGGTACGGGTATCCTACAATGAGCAGTTCTTC. The chain is built from TRBV5-1 and TRBJ2-1, with D unclear. V shed 0 bases and J shed 1 base, with 8 bases lying between them. Germline V gives CDR1 SGHRS, CDR2 YFSETQ. The CDR3 runs 15 residues.

The sample holds many counts of this clone. The J gene is TRBJ1-3, the V gene TRBV12-3 or TRBV12-4; D not certain. Trimming took off 2 bases at V and 0 bases at J, with 8 bases between the two ends. CDR3 length equals 15 residues. The DNA for the CDR3 is TGTGCCAGCAGTTTAACAGCTATCTCTGGAAACACCATATATTTT. It translates to CASSLTAISGNTIYF.

This clone was seen ten or more times. The V gene is TRBV19, the J gene TRBJ2-1; 9 positions agree with TRBD2. V lost 2 bases to trimming and J lost 8 bases; unmatched junction nucleotides: 4. The CDR3 totals 14 residues. Germline values: CDR1 LNHDA, CDR2 SQIVND (reference sequence). In DNA, the CDR3 is TGTGCCAGTAGTATAAGCGGGAGGTCCTATGAGCAGTTCTTC. This codes for CASSISGRSYEQFF. The entire variable domain, with the rest obtained from reference TRBV19 and TRBJ2-1, is as follows: DGGITQSPKYLFRKEGQNVTLSCEQNLNHDAMYWYRQDPGQGLRLIYYSQIVNDFQKGDIAEGYSVSREKKESFPLTVTSAQKNPTAFYLCASSISGRSYEQFFGPGTRLTVL.

This clone has more than one count but fewer than ten. J is TRBJ1-1 and V is TRBV6-2 or TRBV6-3, with D possibly TRBD1 on 5 matching bases. CDR3 length: 17 amino acids. CDR1 and CDR2 from the germline V gene are MNHEY and SVGEGT. The V and J ends lost 5 bases and 3 bases respectively, with 22 bases between them. As DNA, the CDR3 is TGTGCCAGCAGTCCGACCGGACAAGTCCGTGGTTACACTGAAGCTTTCTTT. Translation gives CASSPTGQVRGYTEAFF.

This clone occurred many times. This rearrangement joins TRBV6-1 to TRBJ1-2; D not resolved. The germline V gene has CDR1 MNHNS and CDR2 SASEGT. The CDR3 is 11 residues long. Trimming cost V 6 bases and J 2 bases, with 4 bases left between them. CDR3: CASRANYGYTF. In nucleotides, the CDR3 is TGTGCCAGCAGAGCGAACTATGGCTACACCTTC.

The table lists this clone with many counts. CDR3 DNA sequence: TGTGCCAGCAGCTCTACTAGCGGGACGTACGAGCAGTACTTC. This codes for CASSSTSGTYEQYF. This rearrangement joins TRBV11-3 to TRBJ2-7; 10 bases line up with TRBD2. J lost 4 bases, V lost 4 bases, and 4 bases had no gene match. Germline V CDR1 and CDR2: SGHNT, YENEEA. CDR3 length: 14 residues.

Many counts were recorded for this clone. The V and J genes are TRBV18 and TRBJ1-6; a weak D match, TRBD1 (6 bases). Per germline, CDR1 KGHSH and CDR2 LQKENI. Between the trimmed V and J ends, which lost 6 bases and 0 bases, there was a span of 9 bases. The CDR3 totals 15 residues. CDR3 DNA: TGTGCCAGCTCCGTGGACAGCTCCTATAATTCACCCCTCCACTTT. This translates into CASSVDSSYNSPLHF. The full variable domain, completed using reference TRBV18 and TRBJ1-6, is NAGVMQNPRHLVRRRGQEARLRCSPMKGHSHVYWYRQLPEEGLKFMVYLQKENIIDESGMPKERFSAEFPKEGPSILRIQQVVRGDSAAYFCASSVDSSYNSPLHFGNGTRLTVT.

This clone was counted at least ten times. This chain links TRBV28 with TRBJ2-4; D is uncertain. The CDR3 is 15 residues long. The V gene lost 5 bases and the J gene lost 2 bases, with 13 bases spanning the gap. In germline, CDR1 is MDHEN, CDR2 SYDVKM. This chain's CDR3 is CASSLPESPKNIQYF. CDR3 DNA: TGTGCCAGCAGTCTGCCGGAGAGTCCCAAAAACATTCAGTACTTC.

This sequence joins TRBV11-2 and TRBJ2-5; 8 nucleotides agree with TRBD2. Germline lookup yields CDR1 SGHAT and CDR2 FQNNGV. V lost 1 base to trimming and J lost 6 bases; unmatched junction nucleotides: 10. The CDR3 consists of 16 residues. CDR3 loop: CASSLGAGVCTKTQYF. The CDR3 DNA sequence: TGTGCCAGCAGCTTAGGAGCGGGAGTGTGTACGAAGACCCAGTACTTC.

Ten or more counts support this clone. This chain links TRBV5-1 with TRBJ1-4, with D tentatively TRBD1 (5 bases). The CDR3 has 14 residues. Trimming took off 4 bases at V and 5 bases at J, with 12 bases between the two ends. The germline V gene has CDR1 SGHRS and CDR2 YFSETQ. The chain's CDR3 is CASSPGTANEKLFF. For the CDR3, the DNA is TGCGCCAGCAGCCCAGGGACGGCAAATGAAAAACTGTTTTTT.

Many counts were recorded for this clone. V gene TRBV7-9 combines with J gene TRBJ2-1; TRBD2 aligns across 7 bases. J lost 9 bases, V lost 2 bases, and 16 bases had no gene match. Germline V lookup: CDR1 SEHNR, CDR2 FQNEAQ (reference sequence). This CDR3 is 17 amino acids long. The CDR3 region has the DNA TGTGCCAGCAGCTTAACAGGAGGTCGGCTAGCGGAGGGTGAGCAGTTCTTC. Translated: CASSLTGGRLAEGEQFF.

The rearrangement uses TRBV27 and TRBJ2-1; D may match TRBD1 or TRBD2 (5 bases each). Germline V CDR1 and CDR2: MNHEY, SMNVEV (reference sequence). The V gene lost 4 bases and the J gene lost 2 bases, with 12 bases spanning the gap. The CDR3 covers 15 residues. For the CDR3, the DNA is TGTGCCAGCAGTTCAGACAGCGGCCCCTACAATGAGCAGTTCTTC. Translation gives CASSSDSGPYNEQFF.

This clone was seen many times. A junction end diverges from the germline sequence, so it may reflect a read error. This specimen includes other DNA sequences encoding the same CDR3. The chain recombines TRBV5-1 with TRBJ2-5; TRBD1 matches at 9 bases. Germline V gives CDR1 SGHRS, CDR2 YFSETQ. The CDR3 extends over 17 amino acids. The CDR3 reads CASSFMARTGVQETQYF. CDR3 in DNA: TGCGCCAGCAGCTTTATGGCGAGGACAGGGGTTCAAGAGACCCAATACTTC.

The CDR3 coding sequence is TGTGCCTGGTGGGATAGCGGGGGGGCAGATACGCAGTATTTT. Translating gives CAWWDSGGADTQYF. The chain links TRBV30 to TRBJ2-3; TRBD2 aligns across 11 bases. J was trimmed by 4 bases and V by 5 bases; bases with no gene match: 5. Germline values: CDR1 GTSNPN, CDR2 SVGIG (reference sequence). CDR3 size: 14 residues.

This clone was detected many times. V gene TRBV19 combines with J gene TRBJ2-1; D remains ambiguous. CDR3 size: 14 residues. Germline-derived CDR1 and CDR2 are LNHDA and SQIVND (reference sequence). The V end was cut by 3 bases, the J end by 4 bases, with 10 bases between. CDR3 amino acids: CASSISFQYNEQFF. The DNA for the CDR3 is TGTGCCAGTAGTATTAGTTTTCAATACAATGAGCAGTTCTTC. Combining the CDR3 with reference TRBV19 and TRBJ2-1 gives the whole variable domain DGGITQSPKYLFRKEGQNVTLSCEQNLNHDAMYWYRQDPGQGLRLIYYSQIVNDFQKGDIAEGYSVSREKKESFPLTVTSAQKNPTAFYLCASSISFQYNEQFFGPGTRLTVL.

This clone was observed many times. The chain combines TRBV3-1 with TRBJ1-2; TRBD1 agrees at 9 bases. There are 13 residues in the CDR3. The V gene's germline CDR1 is LGHDT and CDR2 YNNKEL (reference sequence). V dropped 1 base and J dropped 7; count of bases not matched to a gene: 1. Written as DNA, the CDR3 is TGTGCCAGCAGCCAAGGGACAGGGGTTGGCTACACCTTC. Translated: CASSQGTGVGYTF.

This clone has a count of ten or more. The chain couples TRBV9 to TRBJ1-2, with D possibly matching TRBD1 (5 bases). CDR1 and CDR2 (germline): SGDLS, YYNGEE. V gave up 0 bases and J gave up 8 bases, with 17 bases separating them. This CDR3 region has 15 residues. The CDR3 loop is CASSVDAEGSGGYTF. The CDR3 nucleotides read TGTGCCAGCAGCGTAGATGCTGAGGGGAGCGGCGGCTACACCTTC.

V is TRBV12-3 or TRBV12-4 and J is TRBJ2-3; D tentatively fits TRBD1 or TRBD2 (7 bases each). There are 15 residues in the CDR3. V dropped 5 bases and J dropped 2 bases, with 14 bases sitting between them. The CDR3 DNA sequence: TGTGCCAGCAGTCCTCAGGGGGGGTACACAGATACGCAGTATTTT. It codes for CASSPQGGYTDTQYF.

Ten or more counts support this clone. The rearrangement joins TRBV12-3 or TRBV12-4 to TRBJ2-3; 10 nucleotides align to TRBD2. Losses at the gene ends were 4 bases for V and 2 bases for J; bases not matched to a gene: 3. The CDR3 sequence is 15 residues long. CDR3 in DNA: TGTGCCAGCAGTTCTAGCGGGAGCCCCACAGATACGCAGTATTTT. Amino acids: CASSSSGSPTDTQYF.

This clone was counted ten times or more. The sample has other DNA sequences that encode this CDR3 too. V usage is TRBV28 and J usage is TRBJ2-7; 11 positions agree with TRBD2. Germline CDR1 MDHEN, CDR2 SYDVKM. The V segment lost 8 bases and the J segment 7 bases; nucleotides outside the gene matches: 10. This CDR3 region has 14 residues. This chain's CDR3 is CASVAGGPSHEQYF. In nucleotides, the CDR3 is TGTGCCAGCGTAGCGGGAGGGCCGTCGCATGAGCAGTACTTC.

The CDR3 DNA is TGCGCCAGCAGTTTACTAGCCACCCACCTCTCTGGGGCCAACGTCCTGACTTTC. This sequence encodes CASSLLATHLSGANVLTF. The genes are TRBV5-1 and TRBJ2-6, with a tentative D call TRBD2 (6 bases). Germline loops: CDR1 SGHRS, CDR2 YFSETQ. V was trimmed by 5 bases and J by 0 bases, leaving 18 bases between them. This CDR3 is built from 18 residues. Supplemented by reference TRBV5-1 and TRBJ2-6, the full variable domain reads KAGVTQTPRYLIKTRGQQVTLSCSPISGHRSVSWYQQTPGQGLQFLFEYFSETQRNKGNFPGRFSGRQFSNSRSEMNVSTLELGDSALYLCASSLLATHLSGANVLTFGAGSRLTVL.

V is TRBV28 and J is TRBJ2-1, with D possibly matching TRBD2 (6 bases). V lost 6 bases to trimming and J lost 8 bases, with 20 bases between them. CDR3 size: 15 residues. Looked up from germline, CDR1 is MDHEN and CDR2 is SYDVKM. CDR3 in DNA: TGTGCCAGCAGCCCTAAAGGGTGCGCGGGGCATGAGCAGTTCTTC. This codes for CASSPKGCAGHEQFF. The full variable domain, its missing parts supplied by reference TRBV28 and TRBJ2-1, is DVKVTQSSRYLVKRTGEKVFLECVQDMDHENMFWYRQDPGLGLRLIYFSYDVKMKEKGDIPEGYSVSREKKERFSLILESASTNQTSMYLCASSPKGCAGHEQFFGPGTRLTVL.

The chain couples TRBV5-1 to TRBJ2-7; D remains ambiguous. CDR3 length: 13 amino acids. V was trimmed by 0 bases and J by 3 bases, leaving 7 bases between them. Germline CDR1 is SGHRS and CDR2 is YFSETQ. CDR3 nucleotides: TGCGCCAGCAGCTTGGCTAGTTTCTACGAGCAGTACTTC. It yields the protein CASSLASFYEQYF.

This clone was found many times. This rearrangement joins TRBV7-9 to TRBJ1-1; D may be TRBD1 (6 bases). Trimming took 2 bases from V and 3 from J, leaving 10 bases between them. Germline CDR1 and CDR2: SEHNR and FQNEAQ (reference sequence). The length of the CDR3 is 14 residues. Here the CDR3 reads CASSLTAGDTEAFF. DNA of the CDR3: TGTGCCAGCAGCTTAACGGCAGGGGACACTGAAGCTTTCTTT. Full variable domain (remainder filled in from reference TRBV7-9 and TRBJ1-1): DTGVSQNPRHKITKRGQNVTFRCDPISEHNRLYWYRQTLGQGPEFLTYFQNEAQLEKSRLLSDRFSAERPKGSFSTLEIQRTEQGDSAMYLCASSLTAGDTEAFFGQGTRLTVV.

Many counts were recorded for this clone. This sequence joins TRBV28 and TRBJ2-7; D call uncertain. CDR1 and CDR2 (germline): MDHEN, SYDVKM. The V end lost 6 bases, the J end lost 0 bases, and 6 bases lay between the germline ends. The CDR3 is 12 residues long. CDR3 residues: CASSASSYEQYF. The DNA for the CDR3 is TGTGCCAGCAGCGCATCCTCCTACGAGCAGTACTTC.

In this sample, this clone turned up many times. This chain links TRBV6-1 with TRBJ2-1, with D perhaps matching TRBD2 (6 bases). The CDR3 extends over 13 amino acids. V lost 5 bases to trimming and J lost 11 bases, with 16 bases between them. From germline, CDR1 is MNHNS and CDR2 SASEGT. DNA for the CDR3: TGTGCCAGCAGTCCCGTAGCGGAGGGGCAGCAGTTCTTC. Translating it yields CASSPVAEGQQFF.